A single sample is the source of the 16 T cell receptor beta chains below, sequenced in a study of technical replicates of blood from a handful of donors (dated by TCRdb to 2016 to 2017). Preparation of the library involved the immunoSEQ multiplex PCR assay. The table comes from immuneACCESS by way of TCRdb, which keeps in-frame sequences with V and J called. Part of the clones is missing from these tables; in studies checked, under half for an unresolved V gene and the rest for unknown reasons. The sample table shows 40,000 to 65,000 clones, and approximately 86% are seen once. The ten biggest clones cover 5.5% to 6.5% of the sample. Sample: PBMCs. All receptors derive from a human donor in good health. Some clones in this sample may be carry-over from other donors' samples.

In its sample, this clone was seen a few times. The V call is TRBV5-1, the J call TRBJ2-1, with 7 nucleotides matching TRBD1. This CDR3 is 14 amino acids long. V lost 5 bases and J lost 4; bases outside the gene matches: 6. Germline CDR1 SGHRS, CDR2 YFSETQ. CDR3 protein: CASSAAGGYNEQFF. In DNA form, the CDR3 reads TGCGCCAGCAGTGCTGCAGGGGGTTACAATGAGCAGTTCTTC. Combining the CDR3 with reference TRBV5-1 and TRBJ2-1 gives the whole variable domain KAGVTQTPRYLIKTRGQQVTLSCSPISGHRSVSWYQQTPGQGLQFLFEYFSETQRNKGNFPGRFSGRQFSNSRSEMNVSTLELGDSALYLCASSAAGGYNEQFFGPGTRLTVL.

The rearrangement uses TRBV7-8 and TRBJ2-7; perhaps TRBD1 as D (5 bases). Germline V CDR1 and CDR2: SGHVS, FQNEAQ. This CDR3 is built from 14 residues. Trimming removed 5 bases at V and 3 bases at J, with 14 bases between. In nucleotides, the CDR3 is TGTGCCAGCAGCCCTTGGCAGGACAACTACGAGCAGTACTTC. This translates into CASSPWQDNYEQYF.

V is TRBV7-4 and J is TRBJ2-7; D ambiguous. The germline gives CDR1 SGHVT, CDR2 SQSDAQ. The CDR3 contains 10 residues. In nucleotides, the CDR3 is TGTGCCAGCAGCTTAGGGGCCCCATCAGTC. Encoded protein: CASSLGAPSV.

Worth noting for this clone: The junction departs from germline at one end; a sequencing error may be responsible. The chain recombines TRBV5-1 with TRBJ2-1; TRBD2 might be the D (6 bases). CDR3 size: 14 residues. From germline, CDR1 is SGHRS and CDR2 YFSETQ. The DNA for the CDR3 is TGTGCCAGCAGCCCTGGACTACCCAACGATGAGCAGTTCTTC. Protein: CASSPGLPNDEQFF.

The gene calls are TRBV6-1 and TRBJ2-2, with 8 bases fitting TRBD2. Germline CDR1 and CDR2: MNHNS and SASEGT. Germline trimming cut 2 bases from V and 4 bases from J; bases unmatched to any gene: 0. The CDR3 is 14 residues long. CDR3 DNA: TGTGCCAGCAGTGAACGGGGGGGCACCGGGGAGCTGTTTTTT. Its protein product is CASSERGGTGELFF.

In DNA form, the CDR3 reads TGTGCCAGCAGTGCAACCGGGACAGGGGGCCCCGGGTCCTATAATTCACCCCTCCACTTT. Its protein is CASSATGTGGPGSYNSPLHF. This chain connects TRBV6-1 to TRBJ1-6; 12 bases match TRBD1. V was clipped by 4 bases and J by 1 base; unmatched bases: 11. The germline CDR1 and CDR2 sequences are MNHNS and SASEGT. The CDR3 is 20 residues long.

The V and J genes are TRBV4-3 and TRBJ2-1; 7 positions agree with TRBD2. The J segment lost 1 base and the V segment lost 0 bases, leaving 6 bases of the junction unmatched. The CDR3 sequence is 17 residues long. Germline CDR1 and CDR2: LGHNA and YSLEER. CDR3: CASSQDVLAVSYNEQFF. DNA of the CDR3: TGCGCCAGCAGCCAAGATGTCCTAGCGGTGTCCTACAATGAGCAGTTCTTC.

The chain joins TRBV19 to TRBJ2-7, with 12 bases lining up with TRBD1. Trimming removed 3 bases from V and 5 bases from J; junction bases left unmatched: 5. The CDR3 contains 15 residues. Per germline, CDR1 LNHDA and CDR2 SQIVND (reference sequence). The CDR3 is CASSITGTGGNEQYF. CDR3 coding DNA: TGTGCCAGTAGTATCACCGGGACAGGGGGCAACGAGCAGTACTTC.

The CDR3 coding sequence is TGTGCCAGCAGCTTGGCCCTAGGACAGCTCTATGGCTACACCTTC. Translating gives CASSLALGQLYGYTF. This chain uses TRBV5-5 with TRBJ1-2; maybe TRBD1 (6 bases). Germline V CDR1 and CDR2: SGHKS, YYEKEE (reference sequence). The CDR3 covers 15 residues. Trimming cost V 0 bases and J 4 bases, with 13 bases left between them.

This clone has just a few counts. This chain uses TRBV6-1 with TRBJ2-1; D call uncertain. Germline loops: CDR1 MNHNS, CDR2 SASEGT. V was shortened by 7 bases and J by 9 bases, with 10 bases between the two germline ends. CDR3 length: 11 residues. CDR3 in amino acids: CASNWNSEQFF. CDR3 nucleotide sequence: TGTGCCAGCAATTGGAACAGTGAGCAGTTCTTC.

The rearrangement links TRBV4-3 to TRBJ2-7; 8 positions agree with TRBD1. V dropped 4 bases and J dropped 4; count of bases not matched to a gene: 9. Germline CDR1 and CDR2: LGHNA and YSLEER. This CDR3 is 15 amino acids long. CDR3 in DNA: TGCGCCAGCAGCCCGGACAGGGCTGGGGGATACGAGCAGTACTTC. Amino acids: CASSPDRAGGYEQYF.

V usage is TRBV6-5 and J usage is TRBJ1-5, with 7 bases fitting TRBD1. The germline CDR1 and CDR2 sequences are MNHEY and SVGAGI. V gave up 6 bases and J gave up 5 bases; unmatched junction bases: 1. This CDR3 is built from 12 residues. In DNA form, the CDR3 reads TGTGCCAGCAGGCAGGGGGATCAGCCCCAGCATTTT. Residues: CASRQGDQPQHF.

This clone appeared a few times. This chain joins TRBV9 and TRBJ1-2, with a weak D call TRBD1 (6 bases). In germline, CDR1 is SGDLS, CDR2 YYNGEE. The CDR3 sequence is 14 residues long. Trimming shortened V by 0 bases and J by 4 bases, and 10 bases separated the two germline ends. The CDR3 sequence is CASSVEGDRYGYTF. The CDR3 region has the DNA TGTGCCAGCAGCGTAGAGGGGGATCGCTATGGCTACACCTTC. The complete variable domain, with remaining parts taken from reference TRBV9 and TRBJ1-2, reads DSGVTQTPKHLITATGQRVTLRCSPRSGDLSVYWYQQSLDQGLQFLIQYYNGEERAKGNILERFSAQQFPDLHSELNLSSLELGDSALYFCASSVEGDRYGYTFGSGTRLTVV.

The chain uses TRBV7-6 and TRBJ2-7; 7 nucleotides line up with TRBD2. This CDR3 has 17 amino acids. CDR1 and CDR2 from the germline V gene are SGHVS and FNYEAQ. The ends lost 0 bases at V and 0 bases at J; junction bases unmatched: 8. CDR3 sequence: CASSLATGGGISYEQYF. CDR3 DNA: TGTGCCAGCAGCTTAGCTACGGGCGGGGGAATCTCCTACGAGCAGTACTTC.

The V gene is TRBV5-4, the J gene TRBJ1-3, with 11 bases fitting TRBD1. CDR3 length equals 17 residues. V dropped 2 bases and J dropped 0; count of bases not matched to a gene: 4. Germline V lookup: CDR1 SGHNT, CDR2 YYREEE (reference sequence). This CDR3 is CASSFQGQGASGNTIYF. CDR3 DNA sequence: TGTGCCAGCAGCTTCCAAGGACAGGGGGCCTCTGGAAACACCATATATTTT.

The rearrangement uses TRBV19 and TRBJ1-4; D call uncertain. This CDR3 has 13 residues. The germline gives CDR1 LNHDA, CDR2 SQIVND (reference sequence). The ends were cut back, 5 bases at V and 8 bases at J, with 12 bases in the middle. The CDR3 nucleotides are TGTGCCAGTAGTCGTACCTTACGGGAAAAACTGTTTTTT. This codes for CASSRTLREKLFF.